This record concerns one TCR beta chain sequence. The antigen it binds to is not known. There are no base qualities to consult, and no much larger clone falls within one base. What the time point label conveys for this sample: baseline pretreatment blood. According to the study, the label for this sample's treatment or condition signals: 15 Gy SBRT to primary tumor, nephrectomy 4 weeks later. To follow tumor-enriched clonotypes, peripheral blood was collected serially from radiation-treated patients at baseline and again at 2 weeks and 4 weeks after SBRT. Renal cell carcinoma with clear cell pathology was present in all patients. The QIAamp DNA Blood Mini Kit (Qiagen) was used to prepare genomic DNA for TCR sequencing. Only samples passing all quality control checks were included in the analyses. The immunoSEQ kit was used, according to the manufacturer's recommendations, to generate TCR beta libraries from genomic DNA. Library preparation used a first multiplex PCR with proprietary primers, then a second PCR adding unique barcodes, with bead cleanups after each round. A positive control reaction and a negative control reaction, both provided in the kit, were run with every batch of samples. The final libraries were assessed on an Agilent 4200 TapeStation D1000 ScreenTape, pooled by volume, and quantified by qPCR. Sequencing was performed on an Illumina NextSeq500 using a MidOutput 150-cycle cartridge, with 156 Read1 cycles, 15 Index1 cycles, and the kit custom primers. The pooled library was loaded at 1.0 pM with an approximately 18% PhiX control spike-in. For the original study's pipeline: Vendor-processed data were analyzed in R, with a clonotype defined as all T cells sharing the same CDR3 nucleotide sequence. In the clone abundance analyses, frequencies were normalized to the 10,000 most abundant clones in each sample. Public T cell clones, which averaged fewer than five per sample, were removed prior to analysis. Tumor-enriched and baseline blood-enriched clonotypes were defined by at least a 32-fold difference in abundance between compartments. A beta-binomial differential abundance model was applied to find clonotypes that expanded or contracted between blood time points. Tumor-blood repertoire similarity was measured with the Baroni-Urbani and Buser coefficient, and group comparisons used two-tailed Wilcoxon tests in R. TCRdb took this table from immuneACCESS and kept in-frame rearrangements with V and J called. Such tables lack part of the clones; where checked against another copy, unresolved V genes explain under half of the gap, and the rest is unexplained. D and trimming come from the DNA, and the V and J calls and clone size come from that table. The sample profile shows 140,000 or so clones; approximately 90% of them were found once. Together, the top ten hold around 12% of the sample.

These data come from a study of radiation and T cells in renal cell carcinoma (dated by TCRdb to the early 2020s). Regarding the research as a whole: The samples were drawn from a clinical trial, where primary renal cell carcinomas were treated with 15 Gy of stereotactic body radiation therapy and then removed by nephrectomy 4 weeks afterward. A total of 50 to 60 samples underwent TCR beta sequencing, made up of approximately 26 tumors and roughly 27 peripheral blood samples. In the approximately 58 samples combined, some 4,000,000 unique CDR3 nucleotide sequences were found, encoding roughly 2.5 million unique CDR3 amino acid sequences. Study-level results and caveats: Because pretreatment tumor biopsies were not available, the study could not determine whether clonotypes were already present within the tumor at baseline. Top tumor clonotypes rose in blood from baseline to 2 weeks post-radiation, then contracted by 4 weeks, suggesting transient expansion of tumor-resident clones. With a single-armed trial design, the study had no way to address how radiation dose or scheduling affects the TCR repertoire. Dynamics of the blood repertoire were not tracked past 4 weeks after treatment.

Trimming takes 2 bases from V and 7 bases from J, and the germline ends sit 9 bases apart. CDR3 length: 13 amino acids, cysteine to phenylalanine. Just CDR3 DNA is preserved here, 39 bases in frame from base 1. Taken from the germline V gene, the CDR1 and CDR2 loops are SGHTA and FQGNSA. This receptor was obtained from a woman in her forties or fifties with renal cell carcinoma. The V and J segments used are TRBV7-2 and TRBJ1-5, with the D gene not confidently named. The material sequenced was blood, taken from a patient whose treatment included radiotherapy and nephrectomy. In nucleotide form, the sequence is TGTGCCAGCAGCTTATCGGGGAGCCAGCCCCAGCATTTT. The resulting protein is CASSLSGSQPQHF.